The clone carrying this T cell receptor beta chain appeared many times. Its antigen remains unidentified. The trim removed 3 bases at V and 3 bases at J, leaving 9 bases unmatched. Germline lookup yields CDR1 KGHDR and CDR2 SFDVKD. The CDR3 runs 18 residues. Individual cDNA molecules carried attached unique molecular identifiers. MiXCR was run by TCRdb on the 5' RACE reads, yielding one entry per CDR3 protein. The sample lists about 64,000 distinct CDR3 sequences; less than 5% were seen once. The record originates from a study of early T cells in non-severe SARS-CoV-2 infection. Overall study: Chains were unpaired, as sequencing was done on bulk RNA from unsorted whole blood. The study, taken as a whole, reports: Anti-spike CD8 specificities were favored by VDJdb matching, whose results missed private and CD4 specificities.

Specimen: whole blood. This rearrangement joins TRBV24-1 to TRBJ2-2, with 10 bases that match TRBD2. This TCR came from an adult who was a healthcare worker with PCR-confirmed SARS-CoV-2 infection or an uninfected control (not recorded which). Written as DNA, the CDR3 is TGTGCCACCAGTGATCCTTCTAGCGGGAGAGGGGACACCGGGGAGCTGTTTTTT. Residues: CATSDPSSGRGDTGELFF.